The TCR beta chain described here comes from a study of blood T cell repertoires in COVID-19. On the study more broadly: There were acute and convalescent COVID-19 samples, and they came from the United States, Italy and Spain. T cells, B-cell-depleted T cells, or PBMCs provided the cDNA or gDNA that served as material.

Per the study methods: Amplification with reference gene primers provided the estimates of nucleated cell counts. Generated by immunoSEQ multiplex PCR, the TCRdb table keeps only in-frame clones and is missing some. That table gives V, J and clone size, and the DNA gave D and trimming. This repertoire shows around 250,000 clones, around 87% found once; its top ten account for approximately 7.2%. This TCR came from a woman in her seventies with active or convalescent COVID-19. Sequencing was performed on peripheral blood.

The DNA for the CDR3 is TGTGCCAGCAGCCGTCCGAGACAGGAGCGGAACGAGCAGTACTTC. Translating it yields CASSRPRQERNEQYF. This sequence joins TRBV4-2 and TRBJ2-7; D may be TRBD1 (6 bases). Trimming shortened V by 4 bases and J by 5 bases, and 18 bases separated the two germline ends. Germline CDR1 is LGHNA and CDR2 is YNFKEQ. The CDR3 contains 15 residues.